This passage covers 13 T cell receptor beta chains from one sample sequenced in a study of shared clonotypes between healthy human individuals. Libraries were prepared by immunoSEQ multiplex PCR; TCRdb keeps only in-frame clonotypes and omits some of them. This table has more than 2 million clones, under 97% appearing once. The sequenced sample consisted of naive CD4+ T cells sorted from blood. Noted subset: CD45RA+ positively selected. Every receptor here comes from a man between 18 and 35 years old in good health.

The chain carries TRBV25-1 and TRBJ2-5; D uncertain. The J call may be in error: the DNA end matches TRBJ2-7 better. The CDR3 is 14 amino acids. Germline-derived CDR1 and CDR2 are MGHDK and SYGVNS. CDR3 loop: CASSEYKGSDEQYF. The CDR3 region has the DNA TGTGCCAGCAGTGAATACAAGGGCTCGGACGAGCAGTACTTC.

The CDR3 coding sequence is TGCAGTGCTAGCAGGGAGGGCCAGTACTTC. Translating it yields CSASREGQYF. The chain recombines TRBV20-1 with TRBJ2-5, with 7 bases matching TRBD2. This CDR3 spans 10 amino acids. Germline CDR1 reads DFQATT; CDR2 reads SNEGSKA (reference sequence). Trimming cost V 3 bases and J 10 bases; bases outside gene matches: 2.

The J gene is TRBJ2-7, the V gene TRBV6-6; 10 bases fit TRBD2. CDR1 is MNHNY, CDR2 SVGAGI, per germline (reference sequence). The CDR3 runs to 16 residues. The V and J ends lost 0 bases and 4 bases, in that order; junction bases with no gene match: 6. The CDR3: CASSYSPASGSYEQYF. CDR3 sequence (DNA): TGTGCCAGCAGTTACTCGCCGGCTAGCGGGAGTTACGAGCAGTACTTC.

The chain carries TRBV2 and TRBJ1-4, with D perhaps TRBD1 (6 bases). This CDR3 has 15 residues. Germline V gene sequence: CDR1 SNHLY, CDR2 FYNNEI. Trimming left V 10 bases short and J 0 bases short, with 15 bases between. CDR3 nucleotides: TGTGCCACGAGGTCACAGGGCACAACTAATGAAAAACTGTTTTTT. It encodes CATRSQGTTNEKLFF.

V and J are TRBV4-3 and TRBJ1-6; D gene unclear. The germline V and J ends were trimmed by 0 bases and 10 bases, with 16 bases remaining between them. CDR3 length: 16 residues. Germline loops: CDR1 LGHNA, CDR2 YSLEER. The CDR3 sequence is CASSQDRVVELSPLHF. For the CDR3, the DNA is TGCGCCAGCAGCCAAGATAGGGTGGTCGAGTTGTCACCCCTCCACTTT.

The gene calls are TRBV6-1 and TRBJ2-7; TRBD1 aligns across 9 bases. CDR3 length: 16 residues. The V and J ends lost 4 bases and 3 bases, in that order; junction bases with no gene match: 10. CDR1 and CDR2 from the germline V gene are MNHNS and SASEGT. The CDR3 is CASSVQGGQGIYEQYF. The CDR3 DNA reads TGTGCCAGCAGTGTCCAGGGGGGACAGGGAATCTACGAGCAGTACTTC.

The chain combines TRBV7-2 with TRBJ2-5; D may match TRBD1 or TRBD2 (5 bases each). This CDR3 contains 16 residues. From germline, CDR1 is SGHTA and CDR2 FQGNSA. V shed 2 bases and J shed 1 base, with 14 bases lying between them. CDR3 protein: CASSLTGTTLQETQYF. CDR3 in DNA: TGTGCCAGCAGCTTAACTGGGACGACCCTCCAAGAGACCCAGTACTTC.

This chain uses TRBV2 with TRBJ2-2, with 9 bases that match TRBD2. CDR1 and CDR2 from the germline V gene are SNHLY and FYNNEI. V lost 1 base to trimming and J lost 0 bases; unmatched junction nucleotides: 12. The CDR3 has 20 residues. CDR3 nucleotide sequence: TGTGCCAGCAGTGAAGGGAGGATTATAGCGGGAGCCGCGAACACCGGGGAGCTGTTTTTT. Translation gives CASSEGRIIAGAANTGELFF.

The V call is TRBV4-3, the J call TRBJ1-1; the D gene is possibly TRBD1 (6 bases). The germline gives CDR1 LGHNA, CDR2 YSLEER. V was clipped by 5 bases and J by 1 base, with 20 bases between them. The CDR3 extends over 17 amino acids. CDR3 in amino acids: CASSRVAAGVKNTEAFF. CDR3 nucleotides: TGCGCCAGCAGCAGGGTGGCCGCAGGGGTAAAGAACACTGAAGCTTTCTTT.

The genes are TRBV7-3 and TRBJ2-7, with 7 bases matching TRBD1. The CDR3 length is 15 residues. Germline CDR1 SGHTA, CDR2 FQGTGA. V lost 4 bases and J lost 3; bases outside the gene matches: 9. The CDR3: CASSWAGGWGYEQYF. DNA for the CDR3: TGTGCCAGCAGCTGGGCAGGGGGTTGGGGCTACGAGCAGTACTTC. Full variable domain (missing parts from reference TRBV7-3 and TRBJ2-7): GAGVSQTPSNKVTEKGKYVELRCDPISGHTALYWYRQSLGQGPEFLIYFQGTGAADDSGLPNDRFFAVRPEGSVSTLKIQRTERGDSAVYLCASSWAGGWGYEQYFGPGTRLTVT.

This rearrangement joins TRBV25-1 to TRBJ2-7; maybe TRBD1 (6 bases). With 3 bases removed from V and 5 bases from J, the gap between germline ends came to 20 bases. Germline CDR1 reads MGHDK; CDR2 reads SYGVNS. The CDR3 spans 16 residues. The CDR3: CASSDPSTGNTHEQYF. The CDR3, as DNA: TGTGCCAGCAGTGACCCCTCGACAGGAAATACCCACGAGCAGTACTTC.

The chain couples TRBV7-2 to TRBJ2-2; TRBD2 matches at 9 bases. V shed 5 bases and J 3 bases; nucleotides not matched to a gene: 4. This CDR3 is 15 amino acids long. Germline values: CDR1 SGHTA, CDR2 FQGNSA. This chain's CDR3 is CASSRGGGDTGELFF. The CDR3, as DNA: TGTGCCAGCAGCCGAGGCGGGGGGGACACCGGGGAGCTGTTTTTT.

This clone appeared once. The chain employs TRBV28 and TRBJ1-2; D perhaps matches TRBD1 (6 bases). Germline V CDR1 and CDR2: MDHEN, SYDVKM. The CDR3 is 12 residues long. V gave up 10 bases and J gave up 5 bases, with 14 bases separating them. The CDR3 loop is CATRGSLYGYTF. As DNA, the CDR3 is TGTGCCACCAGGGGTTCCCTATATGGCTACACCTTC.